One and the same sample provided the 8 T cell receptor beta chains below, sequenced in a study of blood T cell repertoires in COVID-19. The protocol was immunoSEQ multiplex PCR, while the TCRdb copy is restricted to in-frame clones and leaves out a portion. The sample holds about 52,000 clones, approximately 83% seen once. Sequenced sample: peripheral blood. These receptors came from a man aged 65 to 79 with active COVID-19.

The CDR3 reads CASSFVPDRDYEQYF. The CDR3 region has the DNA TGTGCCAGCAGCTTCGTTCCGGACAGGGACTACGAGCAGTACTTC. The chain is built from TRBV7-9 and TRBJ2-7; 8 nucleotides align to TRBD1. J gave up 3 bases and V 3 bases, and 7 bases lay outside the gene matches. The CDR3 has 15 residues. Germline V lookup: CDR1 SEHNR, CDR2 FQNEAQ (reference sequence).

V is TRBV4-1 and J is TRBJ2-1; tentative D call: TRBD1 (5 bases). Germline V gene data show CDR1 as MGHRA and CDR2 as YSYEKL. The CDR3 runs to 15 residues. V was clipped by 1 base and J by 6 bases, with 13 bases between them. The CDR3 DNA reads as TGCGCCAGCAGCCAAGTAGGACACGGGTCCAATGAGCAGTTCTTC. Translating it yields CASSQVGHGSNEQFF.

The chain carries TRBV5-1 and TRBJ2-2; 7 positions agree with TRBD2. The CDR3 covers 14 residues. Losses at the gene ends were 4 bases for V and 3 bases for J; bases not matched to a gene: 3. Germline values: CDR1 SGHRS, CDR2 YFSETQ. The CDR3 sequence: CASSRGGYTGELFF. The CDR3 nucleotides read TGCGCCAGCAGCCGCGGGGGATACACCGGGGAGCTGTTTTTT.

The chain uses TRBV11-2 and TRBJ1-3; no reliable D call. The germline V and J ends were trimmed by 0 bases and 0 bases, with 9 bases remaining between them. Germline assignment: CDR1 SGHAT and CDR2 FQNNGV. CDR3 length: 16 residues. CDR3 in amino acids: CASSLDLAFSGNTIYF. The CDR3 DNA reads as TGTGCCAGCAGCTTAGATTTAGCCTTCTCTGGAAACACCATATATTTT.

V usage is TRBV5-1 and J usage is TRBJ2-7, with 8 bases fitting TRBD1. J was trimmed by 4 bases and V by 2 bases; bases with no gene match: 11. The CDR3 spans 16 residues. Germline V gives CDR1 SGHRS, CDR2 YFSETQ. The CDR3 loop is CASSFAVDRGQYEQYF. CDR3 coding DNA: TGCGCCAGCAGCTTCGCGGTAGACAGGGGCCAGTACGAGCAGTACTTC.

V and J are TRBV7-2 and TRBJ2-5, with D unclear. Germline V gene sequence: CDR1 SGHTA, CDR2 FQGNSA. Trimming removed 1 base from V and 5 bases from J, with 11 bases in between. The CDR3 has 14 residues. CDR3 DNA sequence: TGTGCCAGCAGCTTAGGCCCCGAACGGGAGACCCAGTACTTC. Its protein is CASSLGPERETQYF.

V is TRBV6-5 and J is TRBJ2-7, with a tentative D call TRBD2 (5 bases). V lost 0 bases and J lost 0, with 6 bases in between. The germline V gene encodes CDR1 MNHEY and CDR2 SVGAGI. The CDR3 is 14 residues long. The CDR3 sequence is CASSYSGSSYEQYF. In DNA, the CDR3 is TGTGCCAGCAGTTACTCGGGGAGCTCCTACGAGCAGTACTTC.

The V gene is TRBV6-5, the J gene TRBJ1-1; tentatively, D is TRBD1 (5 bases). V was clipped by 0 bases and J by 3 bases, with 11 bases between them. The CDR3 has 15 amino acids. The germline V gene has CDR1 MNHEY and CDR2 SVGAGI. The CDR3 reads CASSYSKGAYTEAFF. For the CDR3, the DNA is TGTGCCAGCAGTTACTCGAAAGGGGCCTACACTGAAGCTTTCTTT.